This T cell receptor beta chain appears in the sequencing data of a study of blood T cell repertoires in COVID-19. As for the study in general: Samples came from the United States, Italy and Spain, spanning acute and convalescent COVID-19. PBMCs, B-cell-depleted T cells, or T cells provided the cDNA or gDNA that made up the material.

Germline loops: CDR1 MGHRA, CDR2 YSYEKL. This CDR3 has 17 amino acids. Trimming took 4 bases from V and 6 from J; bases not matched to a gene: 14. Authors' analysis steps: Researchers report that nucleated cell counts were estimated from reference gene primer amplification. Here immunoSEQ multiplex PCR was the method, and the copy in TCRdb shows in-frame clones only, minus some. V, J and clone size reflect that table, while D and trimming were determined from the DNA. The sample shows around 190,000 clones, less than 85% of them seen only once. Specimen: peripheral blood. The gene calls are TRBV4-1 and TRBJ2-2, with 7 bases that match TRBD2. This receptor was taken from a human donor in a cohort sampled during active COVID-19. DNA for the CDR3: TGCGCCAGCAGCCCTACGGGGGGTAGAATTTTGGCCGGGGAGCTGTTTTTT. It specifies CASSPTGGRILAGELFF.